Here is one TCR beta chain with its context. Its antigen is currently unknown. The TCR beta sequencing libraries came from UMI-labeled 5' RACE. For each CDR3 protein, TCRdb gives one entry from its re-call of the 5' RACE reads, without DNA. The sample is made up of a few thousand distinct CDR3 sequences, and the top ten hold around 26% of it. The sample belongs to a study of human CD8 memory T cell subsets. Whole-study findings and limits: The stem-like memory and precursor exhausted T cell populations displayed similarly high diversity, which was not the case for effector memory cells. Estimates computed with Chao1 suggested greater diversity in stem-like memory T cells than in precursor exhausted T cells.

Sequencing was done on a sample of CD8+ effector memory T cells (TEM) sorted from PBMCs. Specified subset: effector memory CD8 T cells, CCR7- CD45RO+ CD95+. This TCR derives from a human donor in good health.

CDR3 protein: CASGDGLSYEQYF. The V and J genes are TRBV19 and TRBJ2-7. The CDR3 is made up of 13 amino acids. Germline CDR1 LNHDA, CDR2 SQIVND (reference sequence). The whole variable domain, filled in from reference TRBV19 and TRBJ2-7, reads DGGITQSPKYLFRKEGQNVTLSCEQNLNHDAMYWYRQDPGQGLRLIYYSQIVNDFQKGDIAEGYSVSREKKESFPLTVTSAQKNPTAFYLCASGDGLSYEQYFGPGTRLTVT.